Below are 26 T cell receptor beta chains sequenced from a single sample in a study of siplizumab effects on memory and regulatory T cells. Here immunoSEQ multiplex PCR was the method, and the copy in TCRdb shows in-frame clones only, minus some. The table lists approximately 40,000 clones, about 89% of them singletons, with roughly 0.25% in the top ten. The sample taken for sequencing was naive CD4+ T cells sorted from blood. All receptors come from a human donor in good health.

The V and J genes are TRBV30 and TRBJ2-7; perhaps D is TRBD1 or TRBD2 (6 bases each). V lost 0 bases, J lost 4 bases, and 19 bases lay in between. Germline lookup yields CDR1 GTSNPN and CDR2 SVGIG (reference sequence). The CDR3 contains 16 residues. The CDR3 coding sequence is TGTGCCTGGAGTGTACATTTCGGGGGCCCTTGTTACGAGCAGTACTTC. It translates to CAWSVHFGGPCYEQYF.

V and J are TRBV12-5 and TRBJ2-7, with D perhaps matching TRBD1 or TRBD2 (5 bases each). Germline V gene data show CDR1 as LGHNT and CDR2 as FRNRAP. With 1 base removed from V and 0 bases from J, the gap between germline ends came to 13 bases. This CDR3 region has 16 residues. The CDR3 DNA reads as TGTGCTAGTGGTTTGGGGGGGACGGGAAGCTCCTACGAGCAGTACTTC. Its translation: CASGLGGTGSSYEQYF. Full variable domain (missing parts from reference TRBV12-5 and TRBJ2-7): DARVTQTPRHKVTEMGQEVTMRCQPILGHNTVFWYRQTMMQGLELLAYFRNRAPLDDSGMPKDRFSAEMPDATLATLKIQPSEPRDSAVYFCASGLGGTGSSYEQYFGPGTRLTVT.

CDR3 coding DNA: TGCGCCAGCAGCCGGATCCCTGGAAACACCATATATTTT. Translation gives CASSRIPGNTIYF. The chain recombines TRBV5-1 with TRBJ1-3, with D uncertain. CDR3 length: 13 residues. V lost 4 bases and J 2 bases, leaving 7 bases between the germline ends. Germline CDR1 SGHRS, CDR2 YFSETQ.

The CDR3 loop reads CASSGRTSAYEQYF. CDR3 coding DNA: TGCGCCAGCAGCGGAAGGACTAGCGCCTACGAGCAGTACTTC. V usage is TRBV5-1 and J usage is TRBJ2-7, with 9 bases aligning to TRBD2. Per germline, CDR1 SGHRS and CDR2 YFSETQ. Trimming cost V 4 bases and J 2 bases; bases outside gene matches: 4. This CDR3 is built from 14 residues.

This rearrangement joins TRBV11-2 to TRBJ1-1, with 7 bases matching TRBD1. The length of the CDR3 is 14 residues. After removal of 3 bases from V and 1 base from J, the junction contained 2 bases not matched to a gene. Germline-derived CDR1 and CDR2 are SGHAT and FQNNGV. CDR3 loop: CASSFGDRNTEAFF. In nucleotides, the CDR3 is TGTGCCAGCAGCTTCGGGGACAGGAACACTGAAGCTTTCTTT. The full variable domain, with the rest looked up from reference TRBV11-2 and TRBJ1-1, is EAGVAQSPRYKIIEKRQSVAFWCNPISGHATLYWYQQILGQGPKLLIQFQNNGVVDDSQLPKDRFSAERLKGVDSTLKIQPAKLEDSAVYLCASSFGDRNTEAFFGQGTRLTVV.

CDR3 loop: CSVGGVYTDTQYF. DNA for the CDR3: TGCAGCGTTGGAGGGGTGTACACAGATACGCAGTATTTT. V gene TRBV29-1 combines with J gene TRBJ2-3; either TRBD1 or TRBD2 may supply D (5 bases each). The CDR3 contains 13 residues. Germline values: CDR1 SQVTM, CDR2 ANQGSEA. V lost 4 bases and J lost 2, with 10 bases in between.

This clone was recorded once. The chain joins TRBV5-1 to TRBJ2-7; D remains ambiguous. V lost 3 bases and J lost 7, with 14 bases in between. The CDR3 spans 13 residues. Germline CDR1 and CDR2: SGHRS and YFSETQ. Here the CDR3 reads CASSSETLLEQYF. CDR3 DNA: TGCGCCAGCAGCTCCGAGACACTTTTGGAGCAGTACTTC. The variable domain in full, completed from reference TRBV5-1 and TRBJ2-7, reads KAGVTQTPRYLIKTRGQQVTLSCSPISGHRSVSWYQQTPGQGLQFLFEYFSETQRNKGNFPGRFSGRQFSNSRSEMNVSTLELGDSALYLCASSSETLLEQYFGPGTRLTVT.

The chain links TRBV18 to TRBJ2-2; 9 nucleotides match TRBD2. Germline trimming cut 1 base from V and 4 bases from J; bases unmatched to any gene: 4. CDR1 and CDR2 (germline): KGHSH, LQKENI. The CDR3 sequence is 16 residues long. Here the CDR3 DNA reads TGTGCCAGCTCACCACGGACTAGCGATGGCACCGGGGAGCTGTTTTTT. Protein sequence: CASSPRTSDGTGELFF.

V usage is TRBV29-1 and J usage is TRBJ2-5; a weak D match, TRBD2 (5 bases). The CDR3 is 13 amino acids. With 6 bases removed from V and 0 bases from J, the gap between germline ends came to 11 bases. CDR1 is SQVTM and CDR2 is ANQGSEA in the germline V gene. The CDR3 here is CSVGGGDQETQYF. The CDR3 region has the DNA TGCAGCGTCGGAGGTGGAGACCAAGAGACCCAGTACTTC.

This clone has just one count. The chain carries TRBV6-5 and TRBJ2-7; D unclear. CDR3 length: 14 residues. The V end lost 5 bases, the J end lost 3 bases, and 14 bases lay between the germline ends. Germline V gene data show CDR1 as MNHEY and CDR2 as SVGAGI. The CDR3 spells CASSAHRDNYEQYF. The CDR3 region has the DNA TGTGCCAGCAGTGCACACCGAGACAACTACGAGCAGTACTTC.

This chain links TRBV11-2 with TRBJ1-2; D is undetermined. Germline CDR1 reads SGHAT; CDR2 reads FQNNGV. This CDR3 comprises 16 residues. V lost 1 base to trimming and J lost 5 bases, with 17 bases between them. CDR3 sequence: CASSLVFGVETYGYTF. CDR3 in DNA: TGTGCCAGCAGCTTAGTTTTCGGTGTCGAGACTTATGGCTACACCTTC.

The table lists this clone with a count of one. The chain uses TRBV18 and TRBJ2-6; D not resolved. In germline, CDR1 is KGHSH, CDR2 LQKENI. The CDR3 extends over 19 amino acids. V was trimmed by 0 bases and J by 2 bases, leaving 17 bases between them. The DNA of the CDR3 is TGTGCCAGCTCACCACCCACCGGCTTCAGGCGCCCTGGGGCCAACGTCCTGACTTTC. This translates into CASSPPTGFRRPGANVLTF.

J is TRBJ1-4 and V is TRBV23-1, with 8 bases fitting TRBD1. TRBV23-1 is marked as an open reading frame, function uncertain. V lost 4 bases and J lost 3; bases outside the gene matches: 1. The CDR3 covers 14 residues. CDR3 sequence: CASSRDRSNEKLFF. The CDR3 bases are TGCGCCAGCAGTCGGGACAGGTCTAATGAAAAACTGTTTTTT.

V is TRBV7-8 and J is TRBJ1-5, with D unresolved. CDR1 is SGHVS and CDR2 is FQNEAQ in the germline V gene. The CDR3 is 14 residues long. The V end was cut by 3 bases, the J end by 0 bases, with 6 bases between. The CDR3 loop reads CASSFLDSNQPQHF. CDR3 nucleotide sequence: TGTGCCAGCAGCTTTCTGGATAGCAATCAGCCCCAGCATTTT.

CDR3 sequence: CASSLAGQGTEAFF. CDR3 nucleotides: TGTGCCAGCAGCTTAGCTGGACAGGGCACTGAAGCTTTCTTT. The chain has TRBV11-2 and TRBJ1-1; TRBD1 matches 8 bases. CDR1 SGHAT and CDR2 FQNNGV come from the germline V gene. The trim removed 1 base at V and 4 bases at J, leaving 2 bases unmatched. The CDR3 sequence is 14 residues long.

This chain joins TRBV12-2 and TRBJ1-5. TRBV12-2 is a recognized pseudogene. This CDR3 has 16 amino acids. CDR3 DNA: TGTGCAAGTCGCTCAGCCTTTTGGTGGGGCAATCAGCCCCAGCATTTT. This gives the protein CASRSAFWWGNQPQHF.

The chain couples TRBV5-1 to TRBJ1-2; D is possibly TRBD1 (5 bases). The CDR3 has 12 amino acids. V lost 7 bases and J lost 3, with 10 bases in between. CDR1 and CDR2 (germline): SGHRS, YFSETQ. As DNA, the CDR3 is TGCGCCAGCGGAGGACAAGACTATGGCTACACCTTC. This encodes CASGGQDYGYTF.

The chain links TRBV27 to TRBJ2-6; possible D gene TRBD1, 5 bases. V lost 0 bases, J lost 4 bases, and 22 bases lay in between. The germline V gene has CDR1 MNHEY and CDR2 SMNVEV (reference sequence). The length of the CDR3 is 20 residues. The CDR3 is CASSLSPLIRQGEGANVLTF. The CDR3 DNA reads TGTGCCAGCAGTTTATCCCCTCTGATTAGGCAGGGCGAGGGGGCCAACGTCCTGACTTTC.

This chain joins TRBV5-8 and TRBJ2-5; perhaps TRBD1 as D (7 bases). Trimming left V 0 bases short and J 4 bases short, with 13 bases between. The CDR3 has 15 residues. Germline loops: CDR1 SGHTS, CDR2 YDEGEE. DNA of the CDR3: TGTGCCAGCAGCTTGGGGGCAGGGGGAGGAGAGACCCAGTACTTC. It encodes CASSLGAGGGETQYF. Based on the CDR3 plus reference TRBV5-8 and TRBJ2-5, the full variable domain is EAGVTQSPTHLIKTRGQQATLRCSPISGHTSVYWYQQALGLGLQFLLWYDEGEERNRGNFPPRFSGRQFPNYSSELNVNALELEDSALYLCASSLGAGGGETQYFGPGTRLLVL.

The chain couples TRBV6-5 to TRBJ2-7; D is possibly TRBD2 (5 bases). Germline CDR1 MNHEY, CDR2 SVGAGI. The CDR3 consists of 14 residues. The V end was cut by 0 bases, the J end by 3 bases, with 9 bases between. For the CDR3, the DNA is TGTGCCAGCAGTTACTCGACCGAGGGCTACGAGCAGTACTTC. Translating gives CASSYSTEGYEQYF.

V and J are TRBV2 and TRBJ1-4; D call uncertain. The V gene lost 1 base and the J gene lost 7 bases, with 10 bases spanning the gap. The CDR3 has 14 amino acids. CDR1 and CDR2 from the germline V gene are SNHLY and FYNNEI. The CDR3 reads CASSEGLAGEKLFF. The CDR3 bases are TGTGCCAGCAGTGAAGGTCTGGCTGGTGAAAAACTGTTTTTT.

The chain has TRBV6-5 and TRBJ2-7, with D maybe TRBD1 (6 bases). V was clipped by 5 bases and J by 7 bases, with 21 bases between them. CDR3 length: 15 amino acids. Germline loops: CDR1 MNHEY, CDR2 SVGAGI. The CDR3 DNA is TGTGCCAGCAGTATAAGACAGGTGTCTAAGTGGGAGCAGTACTTC. Its translation: CASSIRQVSKWEQYF.

The chain carries TRBV18 and TRBJ2-7; 10 bases align to TRBD1. V lost 4 bases to trimming and J lost 7 bases; unmatched junction nucleotides: 10. There are 15 residues in the CDR3. Germline V gene data show CDR1 as KGHSH and CDR2 as LQKENI. The chain's CDR3 is CASSLIDRGLGEQYF. The CDR3 nucleotides are TGTGCCAGCTCACTAATCGACAGGGGGCTGGGAGAGCAGTACTTC.

The chain couples TRBV29-1 to TRBJ1-2; D is unclear. The CDR3 runs to 12 residues. Germline V lookup: CDR1 SQVTM, CDR2 ANQGSEA. Trimming cost V 3 bases and J 4 bases, with 9 bases left between them. CDR3 amino acids: CSVDSPTYGYTF. CDR3 nucleotide sequence: TGCAGCGTTGACTCACCAACCTATGGCTACACCTTC. The full variable domain, completed using reference TRBV29-1 and TRBJ1-2, is SAVISQKPSRDICQRGTSLTIQCQVDSQVTMMFWYRQQPGQSLTLIATANQGSEATYESGFVIDKFPISRPNLTFSTLTVSNMSPEDSSIYLCSVDSPTYGYTFGSGTRLTVV.

The rearrangement joins TRBV10-1 to TRBJ2-5, with TRBD1 matching 8 bases. V lost 8 bases, J lost 3 bases, and 8 bases stayed unmatched. CDR1 and CDR2 from the germline V gene are WNHNN and SYGVQD (reference sequence). The CDR3 spans 14 residues. The CDR3 bases are TGCGCCAGCGGCCGGGACAGGCGAGAAGAGACCCAGTACTTC. It yields the protein CASGRDRREETQYF.

The chain couples TRBV19 to TRBJ2-7; TRBD1 is a possible D gene (5 bases). This CDR3 region has 15 residues. CDR1 is LNHDA and CDR2 is SQIVND in the germline V gene (reference sequence). With 0 bases removed from V and 0 bases from J, the gap between germline ends came to 9 bases. The CDR3 nucleotides read TGTGCCAGTAGTATAGAGGGCGGACACTCCTACGAGCAGTACTTC. It is translated as CASSIEGGHSYEQYF.